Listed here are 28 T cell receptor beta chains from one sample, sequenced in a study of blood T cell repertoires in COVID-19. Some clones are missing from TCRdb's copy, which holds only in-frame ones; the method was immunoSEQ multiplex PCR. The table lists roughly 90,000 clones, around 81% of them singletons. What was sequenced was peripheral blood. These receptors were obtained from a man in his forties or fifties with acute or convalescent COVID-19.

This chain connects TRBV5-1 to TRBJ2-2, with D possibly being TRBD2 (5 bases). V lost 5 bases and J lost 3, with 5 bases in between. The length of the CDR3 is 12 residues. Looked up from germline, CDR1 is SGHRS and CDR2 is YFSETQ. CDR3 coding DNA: TGCGCCAGCAGGAGGGACACCGGGGAGCTGTTTTTT. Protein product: CASRRDTGELFF.

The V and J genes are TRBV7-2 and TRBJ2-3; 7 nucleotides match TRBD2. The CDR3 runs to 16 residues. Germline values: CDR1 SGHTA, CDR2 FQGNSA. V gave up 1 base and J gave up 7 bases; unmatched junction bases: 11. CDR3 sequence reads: CASSLDGAGWINTQYF. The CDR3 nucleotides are TGTGCCAGCAGCTTAGATGGAGCGGGGTGGATTAATACGCAGTATTTT. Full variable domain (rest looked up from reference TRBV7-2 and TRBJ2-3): GAGVSQSPSNKVTEKGKDVELRCDPISGHTALYWYRQSLGQGLEFLIYFQGNSAPDKSGLPSDRFSAERTGGSVSTLTIQRTQQEDSAVYLCASSLDGAGWINTQYFGPGTRLTVL.

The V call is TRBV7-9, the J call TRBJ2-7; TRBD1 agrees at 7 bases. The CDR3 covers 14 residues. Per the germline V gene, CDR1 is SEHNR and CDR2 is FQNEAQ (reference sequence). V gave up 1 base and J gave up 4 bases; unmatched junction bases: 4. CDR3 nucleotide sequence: TGTGCCAGCAGCTTAGAAACAGGGGTTTACGAGCAGTACTTC. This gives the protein CASSLETGVYEQYF.

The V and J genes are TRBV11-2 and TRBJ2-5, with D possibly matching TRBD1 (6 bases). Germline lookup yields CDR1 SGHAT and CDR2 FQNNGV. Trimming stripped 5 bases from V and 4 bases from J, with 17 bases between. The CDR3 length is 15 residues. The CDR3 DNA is TGTGCCAGCAGCCCCATGGGGGCAGTAACAGAGACCCAGTACTTC. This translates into CASSPMGAVTETQYF. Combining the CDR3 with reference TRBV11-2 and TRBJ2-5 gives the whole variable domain EAGVAQSPRYKIIEKRQSVAFWCNPISGHATLYWYQQILGQGPKLLIQFQNNGVVDDSQLPKDRFSAERLKGVDSTLKIQPAKLEDSAVYLCASSPMGAVTETQYFGPGTRLLVL.

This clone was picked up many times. CDR3 residues: CASSWRGGDTIYF. The CDR3, as DNA: TGTGCCAGCTCGTGGAGGGGAGGCGACACCATATATTTT. This chain connects TRBV19 to TRBJ1-3; a possible D gene is TRBD1 (5 bases). Trimming took off 9 bases at V and 8 bases at J, with 17 bases between the two ends. This CDR3 is built from 13 residues. Looked up from germline, CDR1 is LNHDA and CDR2 is SQIVND (reference sequence). Looking up the rest from reference TRBV19 and TRBJ1-3 gives the full variable domain: DGGITQSPKYLFRKEGQNVTLSCEQNLNHDAMYWYRQDPGQGLRLIYYSQIVNDFQKGDIAEGYSVSREKKESFPLTVTSAQKNPTAFYLCASSWRGGDTIYFGEGSWLTVV.

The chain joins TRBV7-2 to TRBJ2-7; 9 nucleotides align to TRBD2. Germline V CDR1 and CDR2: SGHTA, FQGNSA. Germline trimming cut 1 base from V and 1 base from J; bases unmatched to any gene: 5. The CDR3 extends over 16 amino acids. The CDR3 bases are TGTGCCAGCAGCTTAGGGTCGACTAGCGGATCCTACGAGCAGTACTTC. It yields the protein CASSLGSTSGSYEQYF.

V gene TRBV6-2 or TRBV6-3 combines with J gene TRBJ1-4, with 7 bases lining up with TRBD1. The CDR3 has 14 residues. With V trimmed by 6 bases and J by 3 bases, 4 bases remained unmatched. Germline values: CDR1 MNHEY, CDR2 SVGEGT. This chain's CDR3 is CASSPTGSNEKLFF. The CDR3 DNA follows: TGTGCCAGCAGCCCGACAGGGTCTAATGAAAAACTGTTTTTT.

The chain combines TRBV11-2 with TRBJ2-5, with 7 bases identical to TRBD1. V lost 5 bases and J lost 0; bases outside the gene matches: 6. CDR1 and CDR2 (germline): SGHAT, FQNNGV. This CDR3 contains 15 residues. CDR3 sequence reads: CASSGVTGYQETQYF. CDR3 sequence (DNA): TGTGCCAGCAGCGGAGTGACAGGGTACCAAGAGACCCAGTACTTC.

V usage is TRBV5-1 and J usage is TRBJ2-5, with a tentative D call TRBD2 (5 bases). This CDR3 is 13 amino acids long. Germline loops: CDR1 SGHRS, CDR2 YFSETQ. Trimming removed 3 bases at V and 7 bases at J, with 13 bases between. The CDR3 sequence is CASSSSVEGTQYF. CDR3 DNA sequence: TGCGCCAGCAGCTCCTCCGTAGAGGGGACCCAGTACTTC.

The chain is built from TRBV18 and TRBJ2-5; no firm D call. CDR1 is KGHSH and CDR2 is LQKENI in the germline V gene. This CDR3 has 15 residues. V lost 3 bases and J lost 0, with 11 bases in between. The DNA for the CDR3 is TGTGCCAGCTCACCCCGAGAGGCCTACCAAGAGACCCAGTACTTC. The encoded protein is CASSPREAYQETQYF.

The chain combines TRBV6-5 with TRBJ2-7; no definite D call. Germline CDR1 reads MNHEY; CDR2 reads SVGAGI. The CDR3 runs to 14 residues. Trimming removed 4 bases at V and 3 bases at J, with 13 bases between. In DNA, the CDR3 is TGTGCCAGCAGTTCCCGTTGGAGTATCTACGAGCAGTACTTC. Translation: CASSSRWSIYEQYF.

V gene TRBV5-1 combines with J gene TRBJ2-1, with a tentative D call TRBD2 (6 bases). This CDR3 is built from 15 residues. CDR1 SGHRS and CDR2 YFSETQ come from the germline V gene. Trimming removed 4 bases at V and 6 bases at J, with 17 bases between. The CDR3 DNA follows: TGCGCCAGCAGCCCCGATGGGACTCCTCCCAATGAGCAGTTCTTC. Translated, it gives CASSPDGTPPNEQFF.

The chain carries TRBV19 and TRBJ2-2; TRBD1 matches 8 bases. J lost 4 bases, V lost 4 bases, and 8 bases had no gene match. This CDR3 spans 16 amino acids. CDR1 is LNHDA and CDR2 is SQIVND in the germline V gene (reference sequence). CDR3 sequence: CASSKARGHGTGELFF. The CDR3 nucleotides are TGTGCCAGTAGTAAGGCCAGGGGGCACGGCACCGGGGAGCTGTTTTTT.

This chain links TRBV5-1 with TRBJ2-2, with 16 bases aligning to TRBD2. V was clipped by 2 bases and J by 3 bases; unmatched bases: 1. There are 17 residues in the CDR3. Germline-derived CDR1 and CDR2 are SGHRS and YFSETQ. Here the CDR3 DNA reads TGCGCCAGCAGCTTCGGGACTAGCGGGAGGGACACCGGGGAGCTGTTTTTT. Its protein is CASSFGTSGRDTGELFF.

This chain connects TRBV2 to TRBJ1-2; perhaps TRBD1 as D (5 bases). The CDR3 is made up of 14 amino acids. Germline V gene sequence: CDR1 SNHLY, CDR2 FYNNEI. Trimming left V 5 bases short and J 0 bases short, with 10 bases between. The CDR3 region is CASSRQSSNYGYTF. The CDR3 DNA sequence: TGTGCCAGCAGTAGACAGAGTTCTAACTATGGCTACACCTTC.

CDR3 residues: CASSDPRGGREKLFF. CDR3 nucleotides: TGTGCCAGCAGTGACCCCCGGGGGGGACGAGAAAAACTGTTTTTT. The chain combines TRBV28 with TRBJ1-4, with D maybe TRBD1 (5 bases). This CDR3 region has 15 residues. The V end was cut by 5 bases, the J end by 8 bases, with 18 bases between. Germline values: CDR1 MDHEN, CDR2 SYDVKM.

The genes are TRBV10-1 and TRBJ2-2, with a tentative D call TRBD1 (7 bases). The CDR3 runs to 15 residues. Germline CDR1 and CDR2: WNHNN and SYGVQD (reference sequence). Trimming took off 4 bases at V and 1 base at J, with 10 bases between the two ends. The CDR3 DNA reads TGCGCCAGCAGTGGCGGGGACAGGAACACCGGGGAGCTGTTTTTT. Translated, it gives CASSGGDRNTGELFF.

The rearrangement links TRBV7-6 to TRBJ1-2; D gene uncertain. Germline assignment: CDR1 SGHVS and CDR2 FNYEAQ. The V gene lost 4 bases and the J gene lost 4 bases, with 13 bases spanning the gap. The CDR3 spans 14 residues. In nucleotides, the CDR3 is TGTGCCAGCAGCTCCACAGCCTTGGGCTATGGCTACACCTTC. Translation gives CASSSTALGYGYTF. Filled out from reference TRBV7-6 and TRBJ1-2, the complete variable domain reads GAGVSQSPRYKVTKRGQDVALRCDPISGHVSLYWYRQALGQGPEFLTYFNYEAQQDKSGLPNDRFSAERPEGSISTLTIQRTEQRDSAMYRCASSSTALGYGYTFGSGTRLTVV.

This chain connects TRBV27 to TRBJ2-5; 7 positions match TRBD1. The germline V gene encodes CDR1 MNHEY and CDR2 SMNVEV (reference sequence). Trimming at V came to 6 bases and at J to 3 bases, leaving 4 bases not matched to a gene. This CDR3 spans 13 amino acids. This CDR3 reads CASSGTVKETQYF. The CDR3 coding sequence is TGTGCCAGCAGCGGGACAGTAAAAGAGACCCAGTACTTC.

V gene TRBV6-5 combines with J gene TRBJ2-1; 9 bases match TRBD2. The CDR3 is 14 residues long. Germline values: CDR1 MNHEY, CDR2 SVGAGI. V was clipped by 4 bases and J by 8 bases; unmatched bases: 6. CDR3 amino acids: CASSLGGGAHEQFF. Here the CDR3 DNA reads TGTGCCAGCAGTTTGGGCGGGGGGGCCCATGAGCAGTTCTTC.

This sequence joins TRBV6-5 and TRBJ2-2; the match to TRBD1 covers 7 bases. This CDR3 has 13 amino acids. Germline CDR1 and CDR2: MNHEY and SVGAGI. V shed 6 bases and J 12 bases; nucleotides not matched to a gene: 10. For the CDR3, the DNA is TGTGCCAGCAGCCAACGGGACAGTCTGAAGCTGTTTTTT. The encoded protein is CASSQRDSLKLFF.

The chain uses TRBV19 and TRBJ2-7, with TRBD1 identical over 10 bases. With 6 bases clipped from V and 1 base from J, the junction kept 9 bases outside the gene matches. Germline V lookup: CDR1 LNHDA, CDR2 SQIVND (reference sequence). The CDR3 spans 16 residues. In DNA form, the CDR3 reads TGTGCCAGTAGAGAGACCGGGACAGGGGTGTCCTACGAGCAGTACTTC. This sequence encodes CASRETGTGVSYEQYF. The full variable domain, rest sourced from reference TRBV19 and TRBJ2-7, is DGGITQSPKYLFRKEGQNVTLSCEQNLNHDAMYWYRQDPGQGLRLIYYSQIVNDFQKGDIAEGYSVSREKKESFPLTVTSAQKNPTAFYLCASRETGTGVSYEQYFGPGTRLTVT.

The CDR3 DNA reads as TGTGCCAGCAGACCTCGCGGGGGCTTGGACTATGGCTACACCTTC. Protein product: CASRPRGGLDYGYTF. The chain links TRBV6-5 to TRBJ1-2; tentatively, D is TRBD1 (6 bases). Germline V gene lookup returns CDR1 MNHEY and CDR2 SVGAGI. The CDR3 runs 15 residues. Between the trimmed V and J ends, which lost 6 bases and 3 bases, there was a span of 17 bases.

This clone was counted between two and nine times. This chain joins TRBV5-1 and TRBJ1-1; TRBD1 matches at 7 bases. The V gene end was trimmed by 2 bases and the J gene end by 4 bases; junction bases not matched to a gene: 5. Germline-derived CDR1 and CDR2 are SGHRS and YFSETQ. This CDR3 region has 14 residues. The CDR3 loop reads CASSFGQESTEAFF. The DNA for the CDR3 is TGCGCCAGCAGCTTTGGACAGGAAAGCACTGAAGCTTTCTTT.

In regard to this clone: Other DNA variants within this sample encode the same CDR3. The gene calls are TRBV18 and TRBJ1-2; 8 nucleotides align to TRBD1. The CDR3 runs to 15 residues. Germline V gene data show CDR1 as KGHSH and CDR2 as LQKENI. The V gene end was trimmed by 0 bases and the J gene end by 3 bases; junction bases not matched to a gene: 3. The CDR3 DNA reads TGTGCCAGCTCACCACCCGGGACAGGAGACTATGGCTACACCTTC. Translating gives CASSPPGTGDYGYTF.

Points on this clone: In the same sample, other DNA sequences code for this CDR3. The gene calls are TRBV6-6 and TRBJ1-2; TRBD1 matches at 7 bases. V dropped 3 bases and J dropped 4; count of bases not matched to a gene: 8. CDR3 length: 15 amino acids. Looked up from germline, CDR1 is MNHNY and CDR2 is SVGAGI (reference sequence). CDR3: CASSYPQGVGYGYTF. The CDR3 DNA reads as TGTGCCAGCAGTTATCCGCAGGGGGTCGGCTATGGCTACACCTTC.

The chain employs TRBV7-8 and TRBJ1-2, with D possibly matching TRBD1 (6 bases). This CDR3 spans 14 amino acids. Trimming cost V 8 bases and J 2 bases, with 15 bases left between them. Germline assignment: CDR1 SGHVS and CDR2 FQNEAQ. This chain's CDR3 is CASGTGQLNYGYTF. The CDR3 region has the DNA TGTGCCAGCGGTACCGGACAGCTAAACTATGGCTACACCTTC.

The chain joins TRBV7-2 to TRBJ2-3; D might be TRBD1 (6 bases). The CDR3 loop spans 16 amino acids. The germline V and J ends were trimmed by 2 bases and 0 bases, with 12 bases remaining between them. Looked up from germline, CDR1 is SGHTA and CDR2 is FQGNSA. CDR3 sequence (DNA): TGTGCCAGCAGCTTAAATCAGGGGAGAAGCACAGATACGCAGTATTTT. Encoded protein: CASSLNQGRSTDTQYF.